This paragraph covers one T cell receptor (beta chain) sequence. Only in-frame clones appear in the TCRdb table, and some are missing; sequencing was by immunoSEQ multiplex PCR. The sample has 100,000 or so clones, 90% seen once. The time point is: cycle 4 day 1 (C4D1), after around six weeks of nivolumab. Each patient's relapse followed autologous stem cell transplantation, and brentuximab vedotin exposure varied. V lost 3 bases and J 9 bases, leaving 21 bases between the germline ends. CDR3 length equals 16 residues. CDR1 is SGHVS, CDR2 FQNEAQ, per germline. The sample is drawn from a study of PD-1 blockade in classical Hodgkin lymphoma.

The sequencing used peripheral blood mononuclear cells (PBMCs), collected before the fourth cycle of nivolumab. The rearrangement links TRBV7-8 to TRBJ2-1, with no clear D. The sequence was obtained from a human donor with classical Hodgkin lymphoma. The CDR3 bases are TGTGCCAGCAGCTTCTTACGCGGAACCCCCCGGACTGAGCAGTTCTTC. This translates into CASSFLRGTPRTEQFF.